What follows are 8 T cell receptor beta chains derived from one specimen sequenced in a study of T-cell memory formation after mild COVID-19. TCRdb re-derived calls from the 5' RACE reads in MiXCR, one entry per CDR3 protein. The table includes 350,000 to 550,000 distinct CDR3 sequences, roughly 18% detected once. What was sequenced was PBMCs or a T cell subset sorted from them (not recorded which). All receptors derive from a man aged 18 to 35 who had mild COVID-19 (a few samples of this study predate the infection). Cell type and time point are not known.

In this sample, this clonotype turned up a few times. V is TRBV25-1 and J is TRBJ2-3, with D possibly being TRBD1 or TRBD2 (6 bases each). The germline V gene encodes CDR1 MGHDK and CDR2 SYGVNS. Between the trimmed V and J ends, which lost 2 bases and 4 bases, there was a span of 10 bases. The CDR3 spans 14 residues. The CDR3 spells CASSERGPADTQYF. The CDR3 DNA follows: TGTGCCAGCAGTGAACGGGGGCCGGCAGATACGCAGTATTTT.

The gene calls are TRBV5-6 and TRBJ1-5; D is perhaps TRBD1 (6 bases). Trimming removed 0 bases from V and 6 bases from J, with 7 bases in between. CDR3 size: 13 residues. The germline gives CDR1 SGHDT, CDR2 YYEEEE. The CDR3: CASSLAGVQPQHF. In DNA form, the CDR3 reads TGTGCCAGCAGCTTGGCAGGGGTTCAGCCCCAGCATTTT. The variable domain in full, with the rest retrieved from reference TRBV5-6 and TRBJ1-5, is DAGVTQSPTHLIKTRGQQVTLRCSPKSGHDTVSWYQQALGQGPQFIFQYYEEEERQRGNFPDRFSGHQFPNYSSELNVNALLLGDSALYLCASSLAGVQPQHFGDGTRLSIL.

The chain links TRBV19 to TRBJ2-7; D might be TRBD2 (5 bases). CDR1 and CDR2 from the germline V gene are LNHDA and SQIVND (reference sequence). The CDR3 consists of 12 residues. V dropped 7 bases and J dropped 3 bases, with 10 bases sitting between them. In nucleotides, the CDR3 is TGTGCCAGTATTGAGGGTTGCTACGAGCAGTACTTC. This encodes CASIEGCYEQYF.

The chain combines TRBV6-1 with TRBJ1-4, with D uncertain. Between the trimmed V and J ends, which lost 4 bases and 3 bases, there was a span of 12 bases. The germline CDR1 and CDR2 sequences are MNHNS and SASEGT. The CDR3 is 15 residues long. The CDR3 region has the DNA TGTGCCAGCAGTGTTTCTGGGATAGCTAATGAAAAACTGTTTTTT. Amino acids: CASSVSGIANEKLFF.

This clonotype has only a few counts. This sequence joins TRBV10-3 and TRBJ1-6; D is unresolved. The CDR3 is 14 amino acids. Germline assignment: CDR1 ENHRY and CDR2 SYGVKD. V lost 5 bases, J lost 6 bases, and 11 bases lay in between. This CDR3 reads CAISSVRINSPLHF. The CDR3 DNA reads TGTGCCATCAGTTCCGTGAGGATTAATTCACCCCTCCACTTT.

This clonotype was counted between two and nine times. The chain carries TRBV7-3 and TRBJ2-7; D is possibly TRBD1 (5 bases). Trimming took off 0 bases at V and 2 bases at J, with 14 bases between the two ends. The length of the CDR3 is 16 residues. Germline loops: CDR1 SGHTA, CDR2 FQGTGA. The CDR3 region has the DNA TGTGCCAGCAGCTTAACCCCCACCGCAGGGCCCTACGAGCAGTACTTC. This translates into CASSLTPTAGPYEQYF.

V is TRBV5-1 and J is TRBJ2-2, with 9 bases identical to TRBD1. Germline V gives CDR1 SGHRS, CDR2 YFSETQ. The CDR3 has 15 residues. Trimming took 6 bases from V and 0 from J; bases not matched to a gene: 3. CDR3 sequence: CASTRTGANTGELFF. In DNA form, the CDR3 reads TGCGCCAGCACCCGGACAGGGGCGAACACCGGGGAGCTGTTTTTT.

In its sample, this clonotype was seen a few times. A read error may produce the germline difference seen at one junction end. J is TRBJ2-1 and V is TRBV3-1; 11 bases map to TRBD2. The CDR3 covers 12 residues. CDR1 and CDR2 (germline): LGHDT, YNNKEL (reference sequence). Here the CDR3 DNA reads TGTGCCAGCAGCTCACCTAGCGGGGGGTTACTCTTC. It specifies CASSSPSGGLLF.